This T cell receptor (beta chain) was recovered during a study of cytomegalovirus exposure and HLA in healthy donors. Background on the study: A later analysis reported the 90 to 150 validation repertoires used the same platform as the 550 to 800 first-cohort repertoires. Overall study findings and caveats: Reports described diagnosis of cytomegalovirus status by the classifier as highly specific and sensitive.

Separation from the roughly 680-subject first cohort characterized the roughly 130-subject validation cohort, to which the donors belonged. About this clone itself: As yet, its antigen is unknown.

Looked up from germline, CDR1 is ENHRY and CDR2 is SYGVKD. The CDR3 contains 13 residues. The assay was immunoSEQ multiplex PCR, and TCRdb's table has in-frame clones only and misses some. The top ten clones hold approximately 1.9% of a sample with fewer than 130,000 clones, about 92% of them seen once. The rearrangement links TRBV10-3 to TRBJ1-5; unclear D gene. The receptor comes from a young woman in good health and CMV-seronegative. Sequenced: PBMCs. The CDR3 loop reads CATRDWDNQPQHF. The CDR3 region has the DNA TGTGCTACACGGGATTGGGACAATCAGCCCCAGCATTTT.